The TCR beta chain under discussion was sequenced for a study of human T cells and chemical hapten exposure. Overall study context: Each patient's scalp received weekly diphenylcyclopropenone throughout the approximately 25-week study. Enrolled patients were predominantly female and had alopecia areata, totalis or universalis. Overall study results and limits: Relative to controls, expanded TCRs formed significantly more large CDR3 similarity clusters.

Regarding time point: patch test 2, 6 weeks after DPC sensitization. The treatment was: therapeutic diphenylcyclopropenone sensitization with weekly scalp DPC. This CDR3 is built from 14 residues. CDR1 SGDLS and CDR2 YYNGEE come from the germline V gene. The trim removed 3 bases at V and 6 bases at J, leaving 6 bases unmatched. Using its own MiXCR run on the RACE reads, TCRdb lists one record per CDR3 protein. The table records around 82,000 distinct CDR3 sequences, less than 8.5% of them present only once. This clonotype was recorded at least ten times. Its antigen remains unknown. This specimen consisted of whole blood, obtained in connection with sensitization to the hapten diphenylcyclopropenone (DPC). The rearrangement links TRBV9 to TRBJ2-3; 8 positions match TRBD1. This receptor was taken from a woman in her 30s with alopecia areata. Some clones in this sample may be carry-over from other donors' samples. CDR3 in DNA: TGTGCCAGCAGCGGGAGGGACAGGCTGGATACGCAGTATTTT. Translating gives CASSGRDRLDTQYF.